Sequencing of this T cell receptor beta chain was carried out in a study of radiotherapy plus CTLA-4 blockade in lung cancer. Study background: Of all patients, under 20% responded objectively and approximately 31% showed disease control. Broader study findings: Reports state that early shifts in blood T cell clones, with interferon-beta, best predicted response. Clones of tumor-derived TCRs expanded in blood after radiotherapy plus ipilimumab.

CTLA-4 blockade with ipilimumab, together with focal radiation, was given to patients with chemo-refractory metastatic non-small-cell lung cancer. A remark on this clone: Its antigen is as yet unknown.

Germline CDR1 SGHRS, CDR2 YFSETQ. Trimming took 3 bases from V and 2 from J, leaving 11 bases between them. This CDR3 is built from 14 residues. Using immunoSEQ multiplex PCR, the repertoire was profiled, and TCRdb retains in-frame clones only, with some absent. The data contain 95,000 to 150,000 clones, about nine tenths of them seen just once; the ten biggest clones take up approximately 7.2%. Sequencing was performed on peripheral blood, taken from a patient treated with radiotherapy plus ipilimumab. This receptor was obtained from a human donor with non-small cell lung cancer that progressed on radiotherapy plus ipilimumab. The chain couples TRBV5-1 to TRBJ1-2, with D maybe TRBD1 (5 bases). The CDR3 DNA follows: TGCGCCAGCAGCTCCGGGGCAACGAACTATGGCTACACCTTC. Its protein product is CASSSGATNYGYTF.